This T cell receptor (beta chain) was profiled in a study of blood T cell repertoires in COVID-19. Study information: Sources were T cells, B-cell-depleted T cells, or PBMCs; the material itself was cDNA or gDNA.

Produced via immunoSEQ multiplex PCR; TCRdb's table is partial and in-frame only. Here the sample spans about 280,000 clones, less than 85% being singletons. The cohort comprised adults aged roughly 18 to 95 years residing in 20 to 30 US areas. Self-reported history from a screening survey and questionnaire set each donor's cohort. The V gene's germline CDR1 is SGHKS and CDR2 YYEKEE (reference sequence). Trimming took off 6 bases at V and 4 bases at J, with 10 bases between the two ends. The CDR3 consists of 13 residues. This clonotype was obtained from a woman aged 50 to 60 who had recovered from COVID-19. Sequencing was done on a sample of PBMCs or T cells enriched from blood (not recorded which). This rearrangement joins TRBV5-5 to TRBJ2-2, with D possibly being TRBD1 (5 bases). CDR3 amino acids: CASTLGATGELFF. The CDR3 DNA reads TGTGCCAGCACCCTTGGGGCCACCGGGGAGCTGTTTTTT. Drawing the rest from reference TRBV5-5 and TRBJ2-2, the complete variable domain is DAGVTQSPTHLIKTRGQQVTLRCSPISGHKSVSWYQQVLGQGPQFIFQYYEKEERGRGNFPDRFSARQFPNYSSELNVNALLLGDSALYLCASTLGATGELFFGEGSRLTVL.